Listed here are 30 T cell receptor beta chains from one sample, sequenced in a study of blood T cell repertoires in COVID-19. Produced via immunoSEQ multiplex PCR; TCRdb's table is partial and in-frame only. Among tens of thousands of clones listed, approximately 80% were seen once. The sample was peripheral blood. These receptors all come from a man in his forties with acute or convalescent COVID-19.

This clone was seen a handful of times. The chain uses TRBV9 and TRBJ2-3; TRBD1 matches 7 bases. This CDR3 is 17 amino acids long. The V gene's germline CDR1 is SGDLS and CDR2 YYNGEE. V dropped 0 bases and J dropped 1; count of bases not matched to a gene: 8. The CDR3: CASSVGPYRGRTDTQYF. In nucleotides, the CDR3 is TGTGCCAGCAGCGTAGGCCCTTACAGGGGACGCACAGATACGCAGTATTTT.

CDR3 amino acids: CASRGGSTEAFF. CDR3 in DNA: TGTGCCAGCAGAGGAGGGTCAACTGAAGCTTTCTTT. The V gene is TRBV28, the J gene TRBJ1-1; D unclear. The CDR3 is 12 residues long. The V end was cut by 6 bases, the J end by 5 bases, with 10 bases between. Germline V gene data show CDR1 as MDHEN and CDR2 as SYDVKM.

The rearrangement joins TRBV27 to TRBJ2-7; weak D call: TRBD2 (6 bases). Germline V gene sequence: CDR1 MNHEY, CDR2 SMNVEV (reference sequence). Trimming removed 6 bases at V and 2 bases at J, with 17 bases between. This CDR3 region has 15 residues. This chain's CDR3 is CASSQNPRGTYEQYF. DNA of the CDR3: TGTGCCAGCAGCCAAAACCCCCGGGGGACCTACGAGCAGTACTTC.

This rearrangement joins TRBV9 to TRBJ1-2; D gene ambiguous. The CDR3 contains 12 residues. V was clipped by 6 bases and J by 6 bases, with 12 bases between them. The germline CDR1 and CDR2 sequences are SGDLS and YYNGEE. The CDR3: CASTSLGNGYTF. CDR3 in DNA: TGTGCCAGCACCTCGCTCGGTAATGGCTACACCTTC.

The CDR3 bases are TGTGCCAGCAGTTTACAGGGAAACTATGGCTACACCTTC. Protein sequence: CASSLQGNYGYTF. The chain has TRBV27 and TRBJ1-2; TRBD1 might be the D (5 bases). V dropped 2 bases and J dropped 2 bases, with 6 bases sitting between them. The CDR3 sequence is 13 residues long. CDR1 and CDR2 from the germline V gene are MNHEY and SMNVEV (reference sequence).

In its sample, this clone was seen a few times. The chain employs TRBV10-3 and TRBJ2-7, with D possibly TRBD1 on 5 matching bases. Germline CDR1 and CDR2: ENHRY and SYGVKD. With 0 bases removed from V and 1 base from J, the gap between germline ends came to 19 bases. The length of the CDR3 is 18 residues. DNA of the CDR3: TGTGCCATCAGTGAGTCCTCCTTCTGGACAAAAGAATCCTACGAGCAGTACTTC. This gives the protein CAISESSFWTKESYEQYF.

The CDR3 nucleotides are TGTGCCAGTATAAGCCCCGCCTACGGACAGGGGGCCGATGGCTACACCTTC. As protein: CASISPAYGQGADGYTF. The chain recombines TRBV19 with TRBJ1-2; TRBD1 aligns across 11 bases. Trimming cost V 7 bases and J 6 bases; bases outside gene matches: 16. This CDR3 has 17 residues. CDR1 is LNHDA and CDR2 is SQIVND in the germline V gene (reference sequence).

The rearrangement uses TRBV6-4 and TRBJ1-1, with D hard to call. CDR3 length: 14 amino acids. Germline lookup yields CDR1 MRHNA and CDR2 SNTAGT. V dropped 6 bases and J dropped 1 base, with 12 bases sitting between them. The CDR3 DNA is TGTGCCAGCAGGGTCGGGATTGGGAACACTGAAGCTTTCTTT. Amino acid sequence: CASRVGIGNTEAFF.

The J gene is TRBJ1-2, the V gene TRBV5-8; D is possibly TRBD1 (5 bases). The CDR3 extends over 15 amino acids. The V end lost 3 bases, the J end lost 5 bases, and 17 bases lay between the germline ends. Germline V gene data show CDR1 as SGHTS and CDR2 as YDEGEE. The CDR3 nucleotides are TGTGCCAGCAGCTCCCCGGCGGGGGGTTTGTATGGCTACACCTTC. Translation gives CASSSPAGGLYGYTF.

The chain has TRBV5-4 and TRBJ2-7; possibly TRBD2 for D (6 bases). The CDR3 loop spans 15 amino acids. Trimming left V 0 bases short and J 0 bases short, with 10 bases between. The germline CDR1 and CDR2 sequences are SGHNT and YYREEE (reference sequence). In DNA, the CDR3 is TGTGCCAGCAGCTTGGGGACTACCATCTCCTACGAGCAGTACTTC. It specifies CASSLGTTISYEQYF.

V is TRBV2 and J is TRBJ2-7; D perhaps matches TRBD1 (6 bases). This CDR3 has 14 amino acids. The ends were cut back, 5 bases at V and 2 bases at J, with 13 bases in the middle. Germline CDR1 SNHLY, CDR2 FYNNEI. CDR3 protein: CASSFLRGPYEQYF. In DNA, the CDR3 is TGTGCCAGCAGTTTTCTCAGGGGACCCTACGAGCAGTACTTC.

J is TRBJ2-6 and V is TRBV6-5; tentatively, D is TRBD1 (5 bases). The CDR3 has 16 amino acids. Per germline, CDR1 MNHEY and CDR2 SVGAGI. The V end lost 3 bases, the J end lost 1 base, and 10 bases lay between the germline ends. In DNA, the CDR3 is TGTGCCAGCAGTTATACAGGCCTGTCTGGGGCCAACGTCCTGACTTTC. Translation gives CASSYTGLSGANVLTF.

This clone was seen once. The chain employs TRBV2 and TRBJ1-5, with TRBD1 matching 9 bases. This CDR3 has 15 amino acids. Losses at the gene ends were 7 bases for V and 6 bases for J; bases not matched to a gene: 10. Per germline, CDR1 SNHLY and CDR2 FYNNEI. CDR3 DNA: TGTGCCAGCACCTATACAGGGGGCTTAATTCAGCCCCAGCATTTT. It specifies CASTYTGGLIQPQHF. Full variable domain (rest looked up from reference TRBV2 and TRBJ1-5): EPEVTQTPSHQVTQMGQEVILRCVPISNHLYFYWYRQILGQKVEFLVSFYNNEISEKSEIFDDQFSVERPDGSNFTLKIRSTKLEDSAMYFCASTYTGGLIQPQHFGDGTRLSIL.

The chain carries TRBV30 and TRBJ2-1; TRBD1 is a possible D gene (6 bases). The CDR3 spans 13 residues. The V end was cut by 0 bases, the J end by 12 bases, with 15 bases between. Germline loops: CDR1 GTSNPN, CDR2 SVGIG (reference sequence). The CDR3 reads CAWSVKGQGTQFF. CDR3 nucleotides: TGTGCCTGGAGTGTAAAGGGGCAGGGGACGCAGTTCTTC.

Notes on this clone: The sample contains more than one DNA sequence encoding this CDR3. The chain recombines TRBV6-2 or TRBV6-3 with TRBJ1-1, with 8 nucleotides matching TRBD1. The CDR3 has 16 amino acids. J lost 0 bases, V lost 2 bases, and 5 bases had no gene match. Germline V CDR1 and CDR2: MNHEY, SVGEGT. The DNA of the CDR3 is TGTGCCAGCAGTTACGACAGGGGCGTAATGAACACTGAAGCTTTCTTT. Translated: CASSYDRGVMNTEAFF.

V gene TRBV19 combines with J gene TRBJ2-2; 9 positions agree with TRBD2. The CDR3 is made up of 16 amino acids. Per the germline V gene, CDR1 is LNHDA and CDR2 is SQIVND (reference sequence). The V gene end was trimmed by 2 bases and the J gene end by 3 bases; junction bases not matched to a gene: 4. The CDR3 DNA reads TGTGCCAGTAGTATACCAGCGGGGGGATACACCGGGGAGCTGTTTTTT. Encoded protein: CASSIPAGGYTGELFF.

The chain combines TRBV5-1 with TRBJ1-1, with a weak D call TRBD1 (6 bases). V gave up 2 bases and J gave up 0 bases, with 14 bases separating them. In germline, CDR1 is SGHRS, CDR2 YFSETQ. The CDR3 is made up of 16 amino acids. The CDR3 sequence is CASSFSPGVLNTEAFF. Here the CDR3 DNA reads TGCGCCAGCAGCTTTTCCCCAGGGGTTTTGAACACTGAAGCTTTCTTT.

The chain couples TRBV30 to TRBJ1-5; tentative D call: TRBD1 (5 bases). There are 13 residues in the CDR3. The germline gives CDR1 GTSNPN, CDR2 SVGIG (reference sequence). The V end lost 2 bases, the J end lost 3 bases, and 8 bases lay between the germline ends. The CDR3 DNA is TGTGCCTGGAGTTCAGGGCCCAATCAGCCCCAGCATTTT. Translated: CAWSSGPNQPQHF.

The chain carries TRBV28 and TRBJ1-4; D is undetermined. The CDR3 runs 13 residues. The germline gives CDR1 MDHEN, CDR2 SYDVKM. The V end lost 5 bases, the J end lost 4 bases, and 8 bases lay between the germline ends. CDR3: CASSLQLNEKLFF. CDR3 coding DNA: TGTGCCAGCAGTCTACAGCTTAATGAAAAACTGTTTTTT.

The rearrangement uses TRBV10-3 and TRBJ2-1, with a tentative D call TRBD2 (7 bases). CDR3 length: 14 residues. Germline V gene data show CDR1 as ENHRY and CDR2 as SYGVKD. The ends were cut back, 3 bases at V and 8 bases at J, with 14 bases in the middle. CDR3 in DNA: TGTGCCATCAGTGACCTGAGGGGGGGAGATGAGCAGTTCTTC. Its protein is CAISDLRGGDEQFF.

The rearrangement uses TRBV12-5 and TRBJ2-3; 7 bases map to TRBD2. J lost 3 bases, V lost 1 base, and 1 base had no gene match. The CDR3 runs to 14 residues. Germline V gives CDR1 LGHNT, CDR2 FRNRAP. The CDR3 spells CASGLGLATDTQYF. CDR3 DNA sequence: TGTGCTAGTGGTTTGGGACTAGCAACAGATACGCAGTATTTT. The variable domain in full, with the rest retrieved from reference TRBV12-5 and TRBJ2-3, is DARVTQTPRHKVTEMGQEVTMRCQPILGHNTVFWYRQTMMQGLELLAYFRNRAPLDDSGMPKDRFSAEMPDATLATLKIQPSEPRDSAVYFCASGLGLATDTQYFGPGTRLTVL.

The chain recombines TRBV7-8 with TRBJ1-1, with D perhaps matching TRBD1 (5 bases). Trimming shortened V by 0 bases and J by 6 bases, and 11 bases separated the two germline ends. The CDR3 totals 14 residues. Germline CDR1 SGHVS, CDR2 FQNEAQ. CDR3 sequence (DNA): TGTGCCAGCAGCTTAGCGGGGGGTTGGGCTGAAGCTTTCTTT. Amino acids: CASSLAGGWAEAFF.

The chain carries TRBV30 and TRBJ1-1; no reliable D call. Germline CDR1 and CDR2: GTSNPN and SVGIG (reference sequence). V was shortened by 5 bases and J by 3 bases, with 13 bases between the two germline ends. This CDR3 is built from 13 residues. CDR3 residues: CAWARMRDTEAFF. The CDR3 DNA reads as TGTGCCTGGGCCAGAATGAGGGACACTGAAGCTTTCTTT.

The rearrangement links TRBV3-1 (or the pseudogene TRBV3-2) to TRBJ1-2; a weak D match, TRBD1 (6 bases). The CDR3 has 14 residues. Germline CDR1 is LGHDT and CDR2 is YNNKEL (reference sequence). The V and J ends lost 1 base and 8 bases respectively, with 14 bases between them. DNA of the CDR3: TGTGCCAGCAGCCAAGGATCGGGGGGCTGGGGCTACACCTTC. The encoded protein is CASSQGSGGWGYTF.

CDR3 coding DNA: TGTGCCAGCAGCTTTTTTGCTAACGCTGAAGCTTTCTTT. Protein sequence: CASSFFANAEAFF. V and J are TRBV11-2 and TRBJ1-1, with D unresolved. The CDR3 runs 13 residues. Germline CDR1 and CDR2: SGHAT and FQNNGV. The V and J ends lost 3 bases and 6 bases respectively, with 11 bases between them.

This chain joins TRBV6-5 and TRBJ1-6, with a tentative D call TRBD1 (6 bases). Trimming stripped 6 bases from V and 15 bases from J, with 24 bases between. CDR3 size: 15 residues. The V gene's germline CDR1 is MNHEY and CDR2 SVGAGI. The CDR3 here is CASRTTGLYTTRLHF. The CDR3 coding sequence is TGTGCCAGCAGAACAACAGGGTTGTACACCACCCGCCTCCACTTT.

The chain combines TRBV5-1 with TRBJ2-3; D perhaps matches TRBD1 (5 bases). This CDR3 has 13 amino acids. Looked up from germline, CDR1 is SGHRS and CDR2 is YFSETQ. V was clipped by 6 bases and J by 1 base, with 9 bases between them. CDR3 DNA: TGCGCCAGCAACCTACAGGGCACAGATACGCAGTATTTT. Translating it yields CASNLQGTDTQYF.

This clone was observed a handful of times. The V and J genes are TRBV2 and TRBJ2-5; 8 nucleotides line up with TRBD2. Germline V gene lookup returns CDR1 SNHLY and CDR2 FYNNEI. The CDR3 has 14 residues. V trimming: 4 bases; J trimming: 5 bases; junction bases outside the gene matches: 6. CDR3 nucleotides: TGTGCCAGCAGTGGTGGTCTAGCGGGCGAGACCCAGTACTTC. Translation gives CASSGGLAGETQYF.

The CDR3 nucleotides are TGTGCCAGCAGGATGTTCGGGGGTCTTGAAAAACTGTTTTTT. It yields the protein CASRMFGGLEKLFF. This chain connects TRBV5-8 to TRBJ1-4; D perhaps matches TRBD1 (5 bases). Per the germline V gene, CDR1 is SGHTS and CDR2 is YDEGEE. V was clipped by 5 bases and J by 7 bases, with 15 bases between them. The CDR3 loop spans 14 amino acids.

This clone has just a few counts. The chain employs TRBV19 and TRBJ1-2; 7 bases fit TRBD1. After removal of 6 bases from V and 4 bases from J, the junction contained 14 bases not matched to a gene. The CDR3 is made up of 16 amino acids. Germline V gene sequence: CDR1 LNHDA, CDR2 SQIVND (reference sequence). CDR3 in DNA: TGTGCCAGTAGGGATCAACAGGGGCCGCGGGGCTATGGCTACACCTTC. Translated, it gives CASRDQQGPRGYGYTF. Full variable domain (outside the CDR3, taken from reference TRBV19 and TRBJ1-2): DGGITQSPKYLFRKEGQNVTLSCEQNLNHDAMYWYRQDPGQGLRLIYYSQIVNDFQKGDIAEGYSVSREKKESFPLTVTSAQKNPTAFYLCASRDQQGPRGYGYTFGSGTRLTVV.